Listed below are T cell receptor beta chains from one sample, sequenced in a study of blood T cells in healthy people across ages. TCRdb re-analysed the 5' RACE reads in MiXCR, keeping a single row per CDR3 protein. The table shows 1.5 million or so distinct CDR3 sequences, with 40% to 50% occurring only once. The sequencing sample was made of blood. Source of these receptors: a woman aged 18-30 years in good health. Each CDR3 is given with its conserved first and last residue.

>15|-|TRBV3-1
CASSQDWRALETQYF
>16|TRBJ1-2|TRBV3-1
CASSQERARAHLGYTF
>14|TRBJ2-3|TRBV9
CASSEGGEPDTQYF
>16|-|TRBV11-2
CASSLDTASGIYEQYF
>12|TRBJ2-1|TRBV20-1
CSAPTSGNEQFF
>14|TRBJ2-1|TRBV10-1
CASSERSISHEQFF
>12|TRBJ1-1|TRBV14
CATRAPGTEAFF
>16|TRBJ1-5|TRBV7-2
CASSPKADRGAQPQHF
>15|TRBJ2-6|TRBV10-2
CASRVGSFGANVLTF
>13|TRBJ2-5|TRBV7-9
CASSLDRQGTQYF
>15|TRBJ2-7|TRBV28
CASSLWASESHEQYF
>15|TRBJ1-2|TRBV4-2
CASSQDLRGLYGYIF
>18|TRBJ2-2|TRBV21-1
CASSKSLSGGQRTGELFF
>14|TRBJ2-3|TRBV7-9
CASSANMRADTQYF
>14|TRBJ1-4|TRBV7-9
CASSSEPTNEKLFF
>15|TRBJ2-5|TRBV7-2
CASTWGTDNQETQYF
>13|TRBJ1-4|TRBV15
CATQYTTNEKLFF
>14|TRBJ2-7|TRBV3-1
CASSQRRETYEQYF
>16|TRBJ1-1|TRBV25-1
CASSDLDVKVNTEAFF
>12|TRBJ2-7|TRBV7-9
CASSLGRFEQYF
>14|TRBJ2-5|TRBV5-1
CASRSGQGSDEQYF
>17|TRBJ2-4|TRBV28
CASYSQGGGPSRPIQYF
>14|TRBJ2-7|TRBV6-6
CASSTSTGTYEQYF
>15|TRBJ2-7|TRBV27
CASSARLASYYEQYF
>15|TRBJ2-3|TRBV2
CASGSTSGSADAQYF
>14|TRBJ1-5|TRBV9
CASSVGGSDQPQHF
>21|TRBJ2-7|TRBV3-1
CASSQDRIVTSGRPSGYEQYF
>15|TRBJ1-2|TRBV12-3/TRBV12-4
CASRGTGNANYGYTF
>14|TRBJ1-2|TRBV6-6
CASRPRQGGLGYTF
>15|TRBJ1-5|TRBV2
CASSKGHGSNQPQHF
>14|TRBJ2-2|TRBV10-1
CASSEAAGVGELFF
>16|TRBJ2-3|TRBV4-2
CASSQDRSGSTDTQYF
>13|TRBJ2-3|TRBV15
CATSRDYEGTQYF
>12|TRBJ1-2|TRBV12-5
CASGVSNYGYTF
>13|TRBJ1-2|TRBV14
CASSPQGASGYTF
>14|TRBJ2-7|TRBV5-1
CASSPRQGVNEQYF
>14|TRBJ2-1|TRBV25-1
CASTAAEAYNEQFF
>13|TRBJ2-7|TRBV14
CASSQDLRGQQYF
>16|TRBJ1-4|TRBV7-9
CASSPETGTGEEKLFF
>16|TRBJ2-7|TRBV5-1
CASSSGLAGTSGEQYF
>17|TRBJ1-2|TRBV28
CASRDIRQGLLGNGYTF
>15|TRBJ2-3|TRBV6-1
CASSKEAGVADTQYF
>11|TRBJ2-1|TRBV20-1
CSIQPYNEQFF